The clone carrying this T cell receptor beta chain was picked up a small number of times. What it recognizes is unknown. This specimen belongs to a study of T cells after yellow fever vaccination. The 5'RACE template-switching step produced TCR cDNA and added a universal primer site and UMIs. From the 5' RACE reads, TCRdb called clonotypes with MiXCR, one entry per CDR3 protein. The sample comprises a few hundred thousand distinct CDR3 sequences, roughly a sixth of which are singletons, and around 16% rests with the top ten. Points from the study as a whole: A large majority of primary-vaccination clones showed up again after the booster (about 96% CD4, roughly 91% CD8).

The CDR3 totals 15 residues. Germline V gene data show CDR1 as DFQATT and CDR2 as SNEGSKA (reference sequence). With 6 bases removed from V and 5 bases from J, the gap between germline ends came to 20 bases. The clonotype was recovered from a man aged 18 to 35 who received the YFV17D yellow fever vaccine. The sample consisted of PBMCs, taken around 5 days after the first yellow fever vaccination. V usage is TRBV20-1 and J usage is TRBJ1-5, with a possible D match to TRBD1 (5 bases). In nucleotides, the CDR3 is TGCAGTGCCGTTCTAAGGGGCATGTGGGATCAGCCCCAGCATTTT. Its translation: CSAVLRGMWDQPQHF.